The rows below give T cell receptor beta chains drawn from one sample of a study of CD8+CD57+ T cells in acquired aplastic anemia. Via MiXCR, TCRdb re-called the reads, giving one row per CDR3 protein. The table lists some 170,000 distinct CDR3 sequences, 47% of them singletons. Sequenced material: sorted CD4+, CD8+, or CD8+CD57+ T cells (not recorded which) from PBMCs. These receptors were obtained from a human donor with aplastic anemia. Both conserved end residues are part of each CDR3. Fields, in order: D gene, J gene, clone size, V gene, CDR3 protein, CDR3 DNA. D genes are given only for firm matches. Clone size is stated in some rows and not others, as once, few, many or a class when expanded.

>NA|TRBJ1-5|NA|TRBV7-9
CASSPGERLVPQHF
TGTGCCAGCAGCCCCGGGGAGAGGTTAGTGCCCCAGCATTTT
>NA|TRBJ1-2|many|TRBV5-1
CASSLGTTGGYTF
TGCGCCAGCAGCCTGGGGACGACGGGTGGCTACACCTTC
>TRBD2|TRBJ2-2|many|TRBV11-2
CASSSAFSGGTGELFF
TGTGCCAGCAGCTCAGCATTTAGCGGGGGGACCGGGGAGCTGTTTTTT
>NA|TRBJ2-5|NA|TRBV4-1
CASSQDRDNRETQYF
TGCGCCAGCAGCCAAGATAGGGACAACCGGGAGACCCAGTACTTC
>TRBD1|TRBJ1-2|NA|TRBV4-2
CASSQDLSRTGEENYGYTF
TGTGCCAGCAGCCAAGATCTTAGTCGTACAGGGGAGGAGAACTATGGCTACACCTTC
>NA|TRBJ1-5|NA|TRBV7-2
CASSLRGDYSNQPQHF
TGTGCCAGCAGCTTACGGGGGGATTATAGCAATCAGCCCCAGCATTTT
>TRBD1|TRBJ1-2|NA|TRBV20-1
CSARDLGTDYGYTF
TGCAGTGCTAGAGATCTAGGGACAGACTATGGCTACACCTTC
>TRBD1|TRBJ1-1|many|TRBV6-5
CASSFGQDKAFF
TGTGCCAGCAGTTTCGGACAGGATAAGGCTTTCTTT
>NA|TRBJ2-7|NA|TRBV9
CASSVGIGLDEQYF
TGTGCCAGCAGCGTAGGTATAGGTTTGGACGAGCAGTACTTC
>TRBD2|TRBJ2-3|NA|TRBV20-1
CSAPLAGAKDTQYF
TGCAGTGCACCACTAGCGGGGGCGAAGGATACGCAGTATTTT
>NA|TRBJ2-5|few|TRBV9
CASSEGGGQETQYF
TGTGCCAGCAGCGAAGGAGGGGGGCAAGAGACCCAGTACTTC
>NA|TRBJ2-1|NA|TRBV19
CASSIGPSGQFF
TGTGCCAGTAGTATCGGCCCATCCGGGCAGTTCTTC
>NA|TRBJ2-2|NA|TRBV2
CASKVTNTGELFF
TGTGCCAGCAAGGTTACGAACACCGGGGAGCTGTTTTTT
>NA|TRBJ2-7|NA|TRBV10-3
CAISDSYEQYF
TGTGCCATCAGTGACAGCTACGAGCAGTACTTC
>NA|TRBJ2-5|NA|TRBV7-2
CASSLAGTSQETQYF
TGTGCCAGCAGCTTAGCGGGCACTAGTCAAGAGACCCAGTACTTC
>NA|TRBJ2-7|NA|TRBV20-1
CSAGGAKNEQYF
TGCAGTGCTGGGGGGGCGAAAAACGAGCAGTACTTC
>NA|TRBJ2-3|NA|TRBV9
CASSEAANTQYF
TGTGCCAGCAGCGAGGCGGCGAATACGCAGTATTTT
>NA|TRBJ2-7|many|TRBV18
CASSPSGQYEQYF
TGTGCCAGCTCACCCTCGGGGCAGTACGAGCAGTACTTC
>TRBD1|TRBJ2-1|NA|TRBV9
CASSPRQGGKLASEQFF
TGTGCCAGCAGCCCACGACAGGGGGGCAAACTAGCCAGTGAGCAGTTCTTC
>NA|TRBJ2-7|NA|TRBV12-3/TRBV12-4
CASSLKGAVYEQYF
TGTGCCAGCAGTTTAAAAGGGGCTGTATACGAGCAGTACTTC
>TRBD1|TRBJ2-3|NA|TRBV2
CATRTGATDTQYF
TGTGCCACCCGGACAGGGGCCACAGATACGCAGTATTTT
>NA|TRBJ1-5|many|TRBV25-1
CASSEWGGTQPQHF
TGTGCCAGCAGTGAATGGGGGGGCACTCAGCCCCAGCATTTT
>NA|TRBJ2-6|NA|TRBV19
CASSMGLSGANVLTF
TGTGCCAGTAGTATGGGACTCTCTGGGGCCAACGTCCTGACTTTC
>TRBD1|TRBJ1-1|NA|TRBV4-3
CASSQVQGGTEAFF
TGCGCCAGCAGCCAAGTCCAGGGGGGCACTGAAGCTTTCTTT
>NA|TRBJ2-5|NA|TRBV7-2
CASSFEMQQETQYF
TGTGCCAGCAGCTTCGAGATGCAGCAAGAGACCCAGTACTTC
>NA|TRBJ2-5|NA|TRBV20-1
CSASLVGPPGETQYF
TGCAGTGCTAGTTTGGTGGGACCCCCTGGGGAGACCCAGTACTTC
>TRBD1|TRBJ2-7|few|TRBV24-1
CATSPGQDPYEQYF
TGTGCCACCAGCCCGGGACAGGACCCCTACGAGCAGTACTTC
>NA|TRBJ1-3|many|TRBV2
CASSTRQLGGNTIYF
TGTGCCAGCAGCACTAGGCAGCTGGGGGGAAACACCATATATTTT
>NA|TRBJ2-2|NA|TRBV19
CASSIPKGGTGELFF
TGTGCCAGTAGTATCCCCAAGGGGGGTACCGGGGAGCTGTTTTTT
>NA|TRBJ2-2|NA|TRBV6-4
CASSAQPGTLNTGELFF
TGTGCCAGCAGTGCCCAACCCGGGACTTTGAACACCGGGGAGCTGTTTTTT
>NA|TRBJ2-3|few|TRBV15
CATSSGAGVSPDTQYF
TGTGCCACCAGCAGCGGGGCAGGGGTTTCCCCAGATACGCAGTATTTT
>NA|TRBJ2-2|many|TRBV15
CATSRVRSGELFF
TGTGCCACCAGCAGAGTTCGCAGCGGGGAGCTGTTTTTT
>NA|TRBJ2-3|many|TRBV7-8
CASSLVGASTDTQYF
TGTGCCAGCAGCTTAGTTGGGGCTAGCACAGATACGCAGTATTTT
>TRBD1|TRBJ1-2|NA|TRBV29-1
CSVGTGAYGYTF
TGCAGCGTTGGGACAGGGGCGTATGGCTACACCTTC
>NA|TRBJ1-1|NA|TRBV2
CASSLDSLEAFF
TGTGCCAGCAGTTTAGACAGCCTCGAAGCTTTCTTT
>NA|TRBJ2-2|NA|TRBV9
CASWDTGELFF
TGTGCCAGCTGGGACACCGGGGAGCTGTTTTTT
>TRBD2|TRBJ2-1|NA|TRBV14
CASSLGAGGRNEQFF
TGTGCCAGCAGCCTCGGAGCGGGGGGCAGGAATGAGCAGTTCTTC
>NA|TRBJ2-1|many|TRBV5-1
CASSLEARSIDEQFF
TGCGCCAGCAGCTTGGAAGCACGGAGTATTGACGAGCAGTTCTTC
>TRBD1|TRBJ2-7|NA|TRBV10-3
CARTGGYEQYF
TGTGCTAGGACAGGGGGCTACGAGCAGTACTTC
>NA|TRBJ2-3|many|TRBV11-2
CASSLRRQGSGDTQYF
TGTGCCAGCAGCTTAAGGCGTCAGGGGAGCGGAGATACGCAGTATTTT
>NA|TRBJ1-5|NA|TRBV12-5
CASGLITKPQHF
TGTGCTAGTGGTTTGATAACAAAGCCCCAGCATTTT
>NA|TRBJ2-3|many|TRBV5-1
CASSSREATDTQYF
TGCGCCAGCAGCTCCCGGGAAGCCACAGATACGCAGTATTTT